The sequence of this T cell receptor (beta chain) was determined in a study of blood T cell repertoires in COVID-19. Turning to the study itself: Samples taken during acute and convalescent COVID-19 were collected in the United States, Italy and Spain.

Participant ages covered about 18 to 90 years across 24 US areas. Allocation to cohorts depended on clinical history reported by the participants. Original data processing: Reference gene primer amplification gave estimated nucleated cell counts. Clones were sequenced by immunoSEQ multiplex PCR, and TCRdb holds only the in-frame ones, with some missing. V, J and clone size derive from that table, while D and trimming were established from the DNA sequence. Among 100,000 to 150,000 clones listed, roughly four fifths were seen once. The source of this sequence is a man in his forties with acute COVID-19. Specimen: PBMCs or T cells enriched from blood (not recorded which).

CDR3 region: CASSFGGAYSNQPQHF. CDR3 nucleotides: TGTGCCAGCAGCTTCGGCGGGGCTTATAGCAATCAGCCCCAGCATTTT. The chain employs TRBV5-5 and TRBJ1-5; D may be TRBD1 (5 bases). The V end lost 2 bases, the J end lost 0 bases, and 12 bases lay between the germline ends. This CDR3 has 16 residues. Germline V gene data show CDR1 as SGHKS and CDR2 as YYEKEE (reference sequence). The full variable domain, in which reference TRBV5-5 and TRBJ1-5 provide the parts outside the CDR3, is DAGVTQSPTHLIKTRGQQVTLRCSPISGHKSVSWYQQVLGQGPQFIFQYYEKEERGRGNFPDRFSARQFPNYSSELNVNALLLGDSALYLCASSFGGAYSNQPQHFGDGTRLSIL.